This TCR beta chain came from a study of low-dose radiotherapy and immunotherapy resistance in tumors. TRAV- and TRBV-specific primers were used for first-strand cDNA, which covered alpha and beta chains. A roughly 20-cycle PCR with a constant-region primer and V-primer adapter amplified TCRs. In TCRdb, the reads were re-called with MiXCR into one record per CDR3 protein. The sample consists of about 7,900 distinct CDR3 sequences, 60% to 70% of them appearing once. Trimming took 3 bases from V and 1 from J; bases not matched to a gene: 5. CDR1 is SGHNT, CDR2 YYREEE, per germline (reference sequence). The CDR3 is made up of 15 amino acids.

This chain uses TRBV5-4 with TRBJ1-1; 8 bases map to TRBD1. This sequence originates from a human donor with advanced metastatic prostate, ovarian, gallbladder or colorectal cancer (not recorded which). This table probably holds off-target reads from a library built for another chain. Here the CDR3 DNA reads TGTGCCAGCAGCTCTAGACAGGGGCCGAACACTGAAGCTTTCTTT. It specifies CASSSRQGPNTEAFF. The complete variable domain, with remaining parts taken from reference TRBV5-4 and TRBJ1-1, reads ETGVTQSPTHLIKTRGQQVTLRCSSQSGHNTVSWYQQALGQGPQFIFQYYREEENGRGNFPPRFSGLQFPNYSSELNVNALELDDSALYLCASSSRQGPNTEAFFGQGTRLTVV.